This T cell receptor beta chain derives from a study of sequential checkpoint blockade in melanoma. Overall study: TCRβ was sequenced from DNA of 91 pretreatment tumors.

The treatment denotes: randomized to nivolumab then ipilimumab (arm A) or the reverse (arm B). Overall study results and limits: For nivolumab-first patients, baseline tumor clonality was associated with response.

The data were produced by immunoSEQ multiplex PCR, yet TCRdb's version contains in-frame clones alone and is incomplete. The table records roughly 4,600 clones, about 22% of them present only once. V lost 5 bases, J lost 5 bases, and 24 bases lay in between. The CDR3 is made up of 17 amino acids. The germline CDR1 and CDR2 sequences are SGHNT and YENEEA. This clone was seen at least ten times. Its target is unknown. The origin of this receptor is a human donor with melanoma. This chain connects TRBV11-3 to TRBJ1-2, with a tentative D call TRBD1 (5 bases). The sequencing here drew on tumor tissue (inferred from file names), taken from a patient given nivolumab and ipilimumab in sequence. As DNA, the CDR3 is TGTGCCAGCAGCCAAGTTTTCAGGGCCGGTAACATTTATGGCTACACCTTC. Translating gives CASSQVFRAGNIYGYTF.